In this sample, the clone carrying this T cell receptor beta chain turned up a few times. What was amplified from RNA transcripts were TCR beta CDR3 regions. The HTBI primer set served for first-round RT-PCR of the TCR CDR3. TCRdb analysed the multiplex PCR reads with MiXCR anew, one entry per CDR3 protein. In the table there are roughly 360,000 distinct CDR3 sequences, 13% of which are singletons. The sample belongs to a study of T cells in Graves' hyperthyroidism and ophthalmopathy. The CDR3 runs 16 residues. V lost 2 bases, J lost 0 bases, and 10 bases lay in between. Germline-derived CDR1 and CDR2 are KGHSH and LQKENI.

The chain joins TRBV18 to TRBJ2-2; D unresolved. The sequenced sample consisted of blood. The clonotype comes from a man aged 25 to 40 with Graves' hyperthyroidism that later progressed to Graves' ophthalmopathy. The CDR3 loop reads CASSPMVIANTGELFF. The CDR3 bases are TGTGCCAGCTCACCAATGGTAATAGCGAACACCGGGGAGCTGTTTTTT.